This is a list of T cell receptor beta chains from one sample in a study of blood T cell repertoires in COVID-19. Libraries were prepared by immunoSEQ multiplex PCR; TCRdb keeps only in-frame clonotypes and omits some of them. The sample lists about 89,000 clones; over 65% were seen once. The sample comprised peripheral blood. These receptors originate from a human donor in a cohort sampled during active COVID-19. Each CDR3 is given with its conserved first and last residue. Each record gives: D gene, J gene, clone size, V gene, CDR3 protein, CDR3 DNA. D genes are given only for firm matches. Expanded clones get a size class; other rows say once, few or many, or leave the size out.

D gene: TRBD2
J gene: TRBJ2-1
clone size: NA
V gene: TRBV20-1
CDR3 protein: CSASGPLAGEGNEQFF
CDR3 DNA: TGCAGTGCTAGTGGACCACTAGCGGGAGAGGGCAATGAGCAGTTCTTC

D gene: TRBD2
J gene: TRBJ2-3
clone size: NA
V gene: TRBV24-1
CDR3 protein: CATSDPSGSASTDTQYF
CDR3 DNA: TGTGCCACCAGTGATCCTAGCGGGAGTGCTAGCACAGATACGCAGTATTTT

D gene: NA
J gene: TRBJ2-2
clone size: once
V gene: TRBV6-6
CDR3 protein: CASSFTKNTGELFF
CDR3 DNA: TGTGCCAGCAGTTTCACAAAGAACACCGGGGAGCTGTTTTTT

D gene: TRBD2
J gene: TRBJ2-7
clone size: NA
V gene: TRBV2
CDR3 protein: CASRRDRTSGSGGYEQYF
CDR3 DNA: TGTGCCAGCAGAAGGGACAGGACTAGCGGGAGTGGGGGCTACGAGCAGTACTTC

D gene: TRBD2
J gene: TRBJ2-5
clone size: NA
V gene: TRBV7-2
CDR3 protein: CASGASGRSKTQYF
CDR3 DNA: TGTGCCAGCGGGGCTAGCGGGAGATCGAAGACCCAGTACTTC

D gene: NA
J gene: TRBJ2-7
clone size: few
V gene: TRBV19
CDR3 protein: CASSLASGIYEQYF
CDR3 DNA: TGTGCCAGTAGTCTAGCGAGCGGTATCTACGAGCAGTACTTC

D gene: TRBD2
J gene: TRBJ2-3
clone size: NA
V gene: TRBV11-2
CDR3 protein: CASSPEFSGTGADTQYF
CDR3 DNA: TGTGCCAGCAGCCCCGAGTTTAGCGGGACGGGAGCAGATACGCAGTATTTT

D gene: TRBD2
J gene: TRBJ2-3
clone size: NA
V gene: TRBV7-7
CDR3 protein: CASSLGAGRTDTQYF
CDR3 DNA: TGTGCTAGCAGCTTAGGAGCGGGGCGCACAGATACGCAGTATTTT

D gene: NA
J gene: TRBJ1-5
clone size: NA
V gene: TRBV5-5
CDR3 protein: CASSLDPGEGSQPQHF
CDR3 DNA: TGTGCCAGCAGCTTGGACCCGGGAGAGGGGTCTCAGCCCCAGCATTTT

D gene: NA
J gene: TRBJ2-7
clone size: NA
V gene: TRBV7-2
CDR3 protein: CASSLGRLYEQYF
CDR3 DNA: TGTGCCAGCAGCTTGGGTCGACTCTACGAGCAGTACTTC

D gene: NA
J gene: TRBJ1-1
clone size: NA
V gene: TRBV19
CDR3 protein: CASSSQMNTEAFF
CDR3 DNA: TGTGCCAGTAGTTCCCAGATGAACACTGAAGCTTTCTTT

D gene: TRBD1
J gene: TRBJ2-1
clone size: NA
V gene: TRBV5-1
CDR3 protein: CASSLAGQGVNEQFF
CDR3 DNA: TGCGCCAGCAGCTTGGCAGGACAGGGGGTAAATGAGCAGTTCTTC

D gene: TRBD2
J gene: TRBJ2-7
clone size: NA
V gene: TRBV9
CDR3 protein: CASSPTGTSSYEQYF
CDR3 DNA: TGTGCCAGCAGCCCAACCGGGACTAGCTCCTACGAGCAGTACTTC

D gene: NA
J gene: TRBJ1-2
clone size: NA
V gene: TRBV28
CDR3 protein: CASGGAYGYTF
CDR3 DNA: TGTGCCAGTGGAGGCGCTTATGGCTACACCTTC

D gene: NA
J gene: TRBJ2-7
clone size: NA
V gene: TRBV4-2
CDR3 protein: CASSQGTDYEQYF
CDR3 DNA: TGTGCCAGCAGCCAAGGGACAGACTACGAGCAGTACTTC

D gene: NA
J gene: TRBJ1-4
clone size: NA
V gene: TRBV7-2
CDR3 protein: CASGGLDNEKLFF
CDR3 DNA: TGTGCCAGCGGTGGACTTGATAATGAAAAACTGTTTTTT

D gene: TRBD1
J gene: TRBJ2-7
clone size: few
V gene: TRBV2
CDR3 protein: CATSGTGTTYEQYF
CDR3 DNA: TGTGCCACCTCCGGGACAGGGACCACCTACGAGCAGTACTTC

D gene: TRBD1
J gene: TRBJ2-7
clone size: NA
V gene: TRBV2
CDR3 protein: CASGDRRAYEQYF
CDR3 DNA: TGTGCCAGTGGGGACAGGCGTGCCTACGAGCAGTACTTC

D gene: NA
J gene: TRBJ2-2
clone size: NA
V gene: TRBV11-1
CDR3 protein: CASSRDRLDGELFF
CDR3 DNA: TGTGCCAGCAGCCGTGACAGGTTGGACGGGGAGCTGTTTTTT

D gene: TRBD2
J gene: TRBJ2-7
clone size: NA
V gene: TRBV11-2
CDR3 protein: CASSPRLGGSSYEQYF
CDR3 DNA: TGTGCCAGCAGCCCCCGTTTGGGGGGGAGCTCCTACGAGCAGTACTTC

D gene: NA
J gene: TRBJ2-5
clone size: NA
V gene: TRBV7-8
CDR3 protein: CASSLGLAETQYF
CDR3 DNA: TGTGCCAGCAGCTTAGGGCTAGCGGAGACCCAGTACTTC

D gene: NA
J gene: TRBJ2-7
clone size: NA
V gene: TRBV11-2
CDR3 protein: CASSFRAVSGLSYEQYF
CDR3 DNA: TGTGCCAGCAGCTTTCGGGCCGTGAGCGGTCTTTCCTACGAGCAGTACTTC

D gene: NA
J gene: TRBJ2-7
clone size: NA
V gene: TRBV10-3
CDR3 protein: CAISGREVPSYEQYF
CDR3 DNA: TGTGCCATCAGTGGCAGGGAGGTGCCCTCCTACGAGCAGTACTTC

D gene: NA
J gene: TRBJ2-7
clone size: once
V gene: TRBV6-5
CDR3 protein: CASSLSLNSYEQYF
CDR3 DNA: TGTGCCAGCAGTCTAAGCCTAAATTCCTACGAGCAGTACTTC

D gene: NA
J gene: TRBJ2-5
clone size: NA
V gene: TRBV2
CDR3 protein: CASTGTRGVGETQYF
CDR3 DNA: TGTGCCAGCACCGGGACACGGGGAGTTGGGGAGACCCAGTACTTC

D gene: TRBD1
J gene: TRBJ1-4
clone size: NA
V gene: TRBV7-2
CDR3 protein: CASSLAGGPREKLFF
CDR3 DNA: TGTGCCAGCAGCTTGGCAGGGGGTCCGCGGGAAAAACTGTTTTTT

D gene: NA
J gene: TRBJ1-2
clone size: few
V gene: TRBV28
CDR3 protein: CASSSAAGGSNGYTF
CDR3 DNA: TGTGCCAGCAGTTCCGCCGCCGGGGGTTCGAATGGCTACACCTTC

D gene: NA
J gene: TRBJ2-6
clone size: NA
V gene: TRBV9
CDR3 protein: CASSATSRAWANVLTF
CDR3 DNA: TGTGCCAGCAGCGCAACGAGCAGGGCTTGGGCCAACGTCCTGACTTTC

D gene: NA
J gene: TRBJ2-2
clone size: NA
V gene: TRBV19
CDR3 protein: CASTPRRQGGSGSVTGELFF
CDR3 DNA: TGTGCCAGTACCCCACGGCGACAGGGCGGGAGCGGGAGTGTCACCGGGGAGCTGTTTTTT

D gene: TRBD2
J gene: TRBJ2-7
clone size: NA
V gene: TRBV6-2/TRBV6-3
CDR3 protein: CASSYSFFRGRESYEQYF
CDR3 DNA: TGTGCCAGCAGTTACTCGTTTTTTCGCGGGAGGGAATCCTACGAGCAGTACTTC

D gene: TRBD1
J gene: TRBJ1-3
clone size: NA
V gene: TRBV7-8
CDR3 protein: CASRTGSGNTIYF
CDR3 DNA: TGTGCCAGCCGGACAGGCTCTGGAAACACCATATATTTT

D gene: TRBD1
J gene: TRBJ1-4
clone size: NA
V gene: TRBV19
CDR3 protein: CASSEGTGNEKLFF
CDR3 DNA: TGTGCCAGCTCAGAAGGGACAGGAAATGAAAAACTGTTTTTT

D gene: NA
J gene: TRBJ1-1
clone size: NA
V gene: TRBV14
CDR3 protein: CASSQAGMNTEAFF
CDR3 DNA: TGTGCCAGCAGCCAGGCGGGGATGAACACTGAAGCTTTCTTT

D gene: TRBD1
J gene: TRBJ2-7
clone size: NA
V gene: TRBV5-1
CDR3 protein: CASRWGQATYEQYF
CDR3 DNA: TGCGCCAGCAGGTGGGGACAGGCGACCTACGAGCAGTACTTC

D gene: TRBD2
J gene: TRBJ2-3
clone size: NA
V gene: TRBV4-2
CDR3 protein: CASSGGVLTDTQYF
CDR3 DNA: TGTGCCAGCAGCGGGGGGGTCCTGACAGATACGCAGTATTTT